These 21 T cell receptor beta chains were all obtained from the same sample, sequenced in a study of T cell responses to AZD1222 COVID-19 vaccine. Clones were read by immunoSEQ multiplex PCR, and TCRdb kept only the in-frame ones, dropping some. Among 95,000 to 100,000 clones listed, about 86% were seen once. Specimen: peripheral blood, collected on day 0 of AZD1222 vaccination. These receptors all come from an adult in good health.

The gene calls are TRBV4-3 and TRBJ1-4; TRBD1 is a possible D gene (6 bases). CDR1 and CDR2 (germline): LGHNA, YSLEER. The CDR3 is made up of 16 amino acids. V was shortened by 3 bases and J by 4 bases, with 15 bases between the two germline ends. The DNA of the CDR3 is TGCGCCAGCAGCCAGGGGGGGGCCCTACTTAATGAAAAACTGTTTTTT. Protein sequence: CASSQGGALLNEKLFF.

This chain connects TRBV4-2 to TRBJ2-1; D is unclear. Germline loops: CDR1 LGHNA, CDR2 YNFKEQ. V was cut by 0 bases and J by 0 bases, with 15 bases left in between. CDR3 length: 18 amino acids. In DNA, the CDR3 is TGTGCCAGCAGCCAAGATCAGTATTCCGAGCTCTCCTACAATGAGCAGTTCTTC. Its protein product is CASSQDQYSELSYNEQFF.

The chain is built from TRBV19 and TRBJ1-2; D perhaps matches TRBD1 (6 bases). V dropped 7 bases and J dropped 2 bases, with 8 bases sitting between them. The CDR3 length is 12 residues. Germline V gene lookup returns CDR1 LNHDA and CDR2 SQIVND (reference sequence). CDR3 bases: TGTGCCAGTAACGGACAGAACTATGGCTACACCTTC. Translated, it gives CASNGQNYGYTF.

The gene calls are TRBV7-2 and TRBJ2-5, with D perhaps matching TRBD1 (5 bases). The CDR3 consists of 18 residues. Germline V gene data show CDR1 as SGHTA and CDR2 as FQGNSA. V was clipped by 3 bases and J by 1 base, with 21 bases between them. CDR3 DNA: TGTGCCAGCAGCTTTTCCAGGGTCCCTTTAGTACTCCAAGAGACCCAGTACTTC. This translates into CASSFSRVPLVLQETQYF.

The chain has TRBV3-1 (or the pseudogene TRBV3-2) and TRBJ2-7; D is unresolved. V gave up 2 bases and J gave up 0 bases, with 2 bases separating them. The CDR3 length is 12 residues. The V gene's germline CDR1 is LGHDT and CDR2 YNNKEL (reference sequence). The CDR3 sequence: CASSQSSYEQYF. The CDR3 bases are TGTGCCAGCAGCCAAAGCTCCTACGAGCAGTACTTC.

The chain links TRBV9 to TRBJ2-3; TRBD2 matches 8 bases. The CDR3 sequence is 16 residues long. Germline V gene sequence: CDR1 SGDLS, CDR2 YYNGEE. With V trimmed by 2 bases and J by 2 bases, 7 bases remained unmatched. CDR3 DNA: TGTGCCAGCAGCGTCGGTACGGGAGGGAACACAGATACGCAGTATTTT. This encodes CASSVGTGGNTDTQYF.

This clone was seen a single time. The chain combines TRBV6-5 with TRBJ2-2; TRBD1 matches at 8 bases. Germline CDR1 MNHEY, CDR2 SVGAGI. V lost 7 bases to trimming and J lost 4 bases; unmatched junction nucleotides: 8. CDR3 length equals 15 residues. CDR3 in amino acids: CASMKDRGSTGELFF. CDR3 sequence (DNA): TGTGCCAGCATGAAAGACAGGGGTTCCACCGGGGAGCTGTTTTTT.

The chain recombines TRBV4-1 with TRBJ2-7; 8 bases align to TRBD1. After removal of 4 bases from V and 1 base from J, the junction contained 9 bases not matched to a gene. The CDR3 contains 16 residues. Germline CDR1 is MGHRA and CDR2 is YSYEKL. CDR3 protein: CASSPVGDRKSYEQYF. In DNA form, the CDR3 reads TGCGCCAGCAGCCCAGTCGGGGACAGGAAATCCTACGAGCAGTACTTC.

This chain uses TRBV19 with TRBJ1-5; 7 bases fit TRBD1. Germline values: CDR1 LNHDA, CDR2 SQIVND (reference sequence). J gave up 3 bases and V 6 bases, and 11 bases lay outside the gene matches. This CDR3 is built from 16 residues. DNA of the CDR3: TGTGCCAGTAGGACACAGGGGCGGGCAGACAATCAGCCCCAGCATTTT. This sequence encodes CASRTQGRADNQPQHF.

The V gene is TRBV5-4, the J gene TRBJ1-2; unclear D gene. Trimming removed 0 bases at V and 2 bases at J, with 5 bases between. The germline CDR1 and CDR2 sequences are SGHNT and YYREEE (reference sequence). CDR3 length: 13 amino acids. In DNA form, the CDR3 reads TGTGCCAGCAGCTTGGACACCAACTATGGCTACACCTTC. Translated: CASSLDTNYGYTF.

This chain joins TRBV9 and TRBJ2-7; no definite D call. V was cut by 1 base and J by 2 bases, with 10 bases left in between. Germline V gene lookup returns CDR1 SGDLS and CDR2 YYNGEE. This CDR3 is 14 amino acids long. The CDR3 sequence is CASSVTPQPYEQYF. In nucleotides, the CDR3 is TGTGCCAGCAGCGTAACACCGCAACCCTACGAGCAGTACTTC.

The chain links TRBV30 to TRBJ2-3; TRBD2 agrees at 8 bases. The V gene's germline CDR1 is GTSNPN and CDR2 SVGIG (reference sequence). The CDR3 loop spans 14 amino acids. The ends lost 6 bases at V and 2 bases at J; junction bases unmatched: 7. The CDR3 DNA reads TGTGCCTGTCCTCGGGGGGGGACCACAGATACGCAGTATTTT. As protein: CACPRGGTTDTQYF.

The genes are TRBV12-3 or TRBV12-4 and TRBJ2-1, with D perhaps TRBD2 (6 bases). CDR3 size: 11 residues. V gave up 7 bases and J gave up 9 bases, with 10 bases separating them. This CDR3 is CASTWRGEQFF. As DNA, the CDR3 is TGTGCCAGCACCTGGAGGGGTGAGCAGTTCTTC.

CDR3 in amino acids: CASSPPWDSSYNEQFF. The CDR3 DNA reads TGTGCCAGCTCACCACCTTGGGATAGCTCCTACAATGAGCAGTTCTTC. This rearrangement joins TRBV18 to TRBJ2-1; D is uncertain. The V end was cut by 0 bases, the J end by 0 bases, with 9 bases between. CDR3 length equals 16 residues. The V gene's germline CDR1 is KGHSH and CDR2 LQKENI.

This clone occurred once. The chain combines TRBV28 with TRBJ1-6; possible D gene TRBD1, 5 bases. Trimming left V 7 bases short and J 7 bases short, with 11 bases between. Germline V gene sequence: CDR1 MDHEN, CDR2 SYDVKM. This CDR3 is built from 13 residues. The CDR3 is CASTTVWNSPLHF. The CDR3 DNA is TGTGCCAGCACGACAGTATGGAATTCACCCCTCCACTTT.

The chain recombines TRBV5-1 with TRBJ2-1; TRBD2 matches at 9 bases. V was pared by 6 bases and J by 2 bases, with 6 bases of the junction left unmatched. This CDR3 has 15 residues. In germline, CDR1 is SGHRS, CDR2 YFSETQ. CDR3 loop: CASTIAGEAYNEQFF. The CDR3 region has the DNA TGCGCCAGCACCATAGCGGGAGAGGCCTACAATGAGCAGTTCTTC.

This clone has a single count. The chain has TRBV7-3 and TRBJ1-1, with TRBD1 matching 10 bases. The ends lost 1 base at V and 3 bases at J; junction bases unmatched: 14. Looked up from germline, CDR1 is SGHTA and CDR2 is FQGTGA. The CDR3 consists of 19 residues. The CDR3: CASSLRSGTGVDKDTEAFF. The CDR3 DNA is TGTGCCAGCAGCTTAAGGTCCGGGACAGGGGTAGATAAGGACACTGAAGCTTTCTTT.

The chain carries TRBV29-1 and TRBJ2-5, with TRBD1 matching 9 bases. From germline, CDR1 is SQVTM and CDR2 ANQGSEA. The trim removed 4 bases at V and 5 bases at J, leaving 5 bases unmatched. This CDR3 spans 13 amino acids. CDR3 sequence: CSVGWTGEETQYF. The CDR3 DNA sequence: TGCAGCGTTGGATGGACAGGGGAGGAGACCCAGTACTTC.

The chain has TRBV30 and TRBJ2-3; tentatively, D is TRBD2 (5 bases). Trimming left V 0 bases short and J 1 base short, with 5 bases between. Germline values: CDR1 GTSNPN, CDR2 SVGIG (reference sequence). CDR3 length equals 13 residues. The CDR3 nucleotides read TGTGCCTGGAGTGTGGAGGGCACAGATACGCAGTATTTT. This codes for CAWSVEGTDTQYF.

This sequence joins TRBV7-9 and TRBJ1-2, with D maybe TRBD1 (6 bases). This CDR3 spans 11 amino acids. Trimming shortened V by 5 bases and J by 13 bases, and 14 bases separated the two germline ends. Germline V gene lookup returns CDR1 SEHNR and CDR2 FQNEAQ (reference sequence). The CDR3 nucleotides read TGTGCCAGCAGCAGGACAGAGGGGCTCACCTTC. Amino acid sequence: CASSRTEGLTF.

The CDR3 is CASSPDSRAKSEQYF. In nucleotides, the CDR3 is TGTGCCAGCAGCCCCGACTCACGCGCAAAGAGCGAGCAGTACTTC. The rearrangement links TRBV7-9 to TRBJ2-7; D remains ambiguous. The CDR3 totals 15 residues. From germline, CDR1 is SEHNR and CDR2 FQNEAQ (reference sequence). Trimming took 5 bases from V and 6 from J, leaving 20 bases between them. The variable domain in full, with the rest retrieved from reference TRBV7-9 and TRBJ2-7, is DTGVSQNPRHKITKRGQNVTFRCDPISEHNRLYWYRQTLGQGPEFLTYFQNEAQLEKSRLLSDRFSAERPKGSFSTLEIQRTEQGDSAMYLCASSPDSRAKSEQYFGPGTRLTVT.